This T cell receptor (beta chain) was captured by sequencing in a study of cytomegalovirus exposure and HLA in healthy donors. Across the whole study: Inside one of the first data releases sat some 85 million unique TCRs taken from HLA-typed donors. The study, taken as a whole, reports: It was likely that a cluster of highly shared sequence variants was a sequencing artifact.

Of note for this clone: The antigen is not known.

A multiplex PCR was run with 60 Vbeta primers and 13 Jbeta primers. This table comes from immunoSEQ multiplex PCR, and its TCRdb copy is limited to in-frame clones, with some not included. The sample contains approximately 54,000 clones, more than 65% of which appear only once. V was pared by 2 bases and J by 3 bases, with 10 bases between. Germline CDR1 is LGHNA and CDR2 is YNFKEQ. The CDR3 is made up of 14 amino acids. The chain combines TRBV4-2 with TRBJ1-1; no firm D call. Sequenced material: PBMCs. This receptor was identified in a woman aged 18-29 years in good health and CMV-seronegative. In nucleotides, the CDR3 is TGTGCCAGCAGCCAAAGAGGCGGGGACACTGAAGCTTTCTTT. Protein product: CASSQRGGDTEAFF.